The T cell receptor (beta chain) described here comes from a study of T cell responses to AZD1222 COVID-19 vaccine. CDR1 and CDR2 from the germline V gene are MNHNY and SVGAGI (reference sequence). V shed 7 bases and J shed 0 bases, with 12 bases lying between them. The CDR3 runs to 15 residues. General study findings and limits: Only 5 to 7 AZD1222 recipients were seropositive at baseline. Clonal diversity was possibly underestimated, and white British individuals and females predominated among donors. Spike-specific TCR breadth and depth rose after two AZD1222 doses.

A remark on this clone: Its antigen is not identified.

Only in-frame clones appear in the TCRdb table, and some are missing; sequencing was by immunoSEQ multiplex PCR. This table has about 140,000 clones, 91% appearing once. The TCR originated in an adult who received the MenACWY meningococcal vaccine as a control. The V gene is TRBV6-6, the J gene TRBJ1-4; D perhaps matches TRBD1 (6 bases). The sequencing used peripheral blood, collected 28 days after the second dose of the MenACWY control vaccine. CDR3 DNA: TGTGCCAGCACAAATGGGGGCGCAACTAATGAAAAACTGTTTTTT. This sequence encodes CASTNGGATNEKLFF.